This T cell receptor beta chain was recovered during a study of cytomegalovirus exposure and HLA in healthy donors. Study-level background: The Caucasian-associated ancestry cluster held 65% to 85% of around 380 genotyped donors.

Study outcomes and limitations: TCR beta chains numbering 150 to 200 were designated cytomegalovirus-associated.

This clone was counted a single time. Its antigen is undetermined. The primer mix had 60 Vbeta and 13 Jbeta primers. The table came from immunoSEQ multiplex PCR; TCRdb's copy has only in-frame clones and leaves some out. The sample lists about 82,000 clones; around 68% were seen once. V was cut by 0 bases and J by 2 bases, with 7 bases left in between. Germline loops: CDR1 SQVTM, CDR2 ANQGSEA. The CDR3 runs 13 residues. V gene TRBV29-1 combines with J gene TRBJ2-5; D gene uncertain. This sequence originates from a man aged 25 to 45 in good health and CMV-seropositive. Sequencing was done on a sample of PBMCs. The CDR3 here is CSVEDEFQETQYF. For the CDR3, the DNA is TGCAGCGTTGAAGATGAGTTTCAAGAGACCCAGTACTTC. Based on the CDR3 plus reference TRBV29-1 and TRBJ2-5, the full variable domain is SAVISQKPSRDICQRGTSLTIQCQVDSQVTMMFWYRQQPGQSLTLIATANQGSEATYESGFVIDKFPISRPNLTFSTLTVSNMSPEDSSIYLCSVEDEFQETQYFGPGTRLLVL.